The 24 T cell receptor beta chains listed next were all sequenced from one sample in a study of beta chain features in type 1 diabetes. All of the isolated RNA was reverse transcribed, so expressed TCRB transcripts were sequenced. Method: immunoSEQ multiplex PCR; TCRdb's copy keeps in-frame clones and lacks some. This table has 850,000 to 900,000 clones, about a sixth appearing once. The source material was naive CD4+ T cells from blood. These receptors originate from a woman under 30 in good health.

The sample holds a few counts of this clone. J is TRBJ1-3 and V is TRBV19; D not certain. Between the trimmed V and J ends, which lost 5 bases and 9 bases, there was a span of 14 bases. The CDR3 is 13 residues long. Looked up from germline, CDR1 is LNHDA and CDR2 is SQIVND (reference sequence). In DNA form, the CDR3 reads TGTGCCAGTAGTTTTCAGACTCCTGCCACCATATATTTT. Protein: CASSFQTPATIYF.

About this clone: The same CDR3 arises from other DNA sequences in this sample as well. In DNA, the CDR3 is TGTGCCAGTAGTATTACCGCGGGAAATCAGCCCCAGCATTTT. Amino acid sequence: CASSITAGNQPQHF. The chain employs TRBV19 and TRBJ1-5; no clear D gene. The CDR3 loop spans 14 amino acids. V was pared by 3 bases and J by 4 bases, with 10 bases between. Per the germline V gene, CDR1 is LNHDA and CDR2 is SQIVND (reference sequence).

The J gene is TRBJ2-2, the V gene TRBV28; 9 bases are shared with TRBD2. Germline V gene lookup returns CDR1 MDHEN and CDR2 SYDVKM. This CDR3 contains 15 residues. V lost 2 bases and J lost 6; bases outside the gene matches: 4. The CDR3, as DNA: TGTGCCAGCAGTTTACGGCTAGCGGGATCCGGGGAGCTGTTTTTT. It specifies CASSLRLAGSGELFF.

The J gene is TRBJ2-7, the V gene TRBV10-3; 10 nucleotides match TRBD1. The trim removed 10 bases at V and 0 bases at J, leaving 9 bases unmatched. The CDR3 is made up of 15 amino acids. Per the germline V gene, CDR1 is ENHRY and CDR2 is SYGVKD. The CDR3 DNA sequence: TGTGCCACCAAACACGGGACAGGGGACTCCTACGAGCAGTACTTC. It is translated as CATKHGTGDSYEQYF.

The chain has TRBV28 and TRBJ1-2; 7 bases map to TRBD1. From germline, CDR1 is MDHEN and CDR2 SYDVKM. This CDR3 region has 13 residues. J gave up 7 bases and V 6 bases, and 8 bases lay outside the gene matches. CDR3 sequence: CASSLQGNGGYTF. The CDR3, as DNA: TGTGCCAGCAGCCTACAGGGGAATGGTGGCTACACCTTC.

This clone appeared a few times. This chain uses TRBV5-1 with TRBJ1-4, with D perhaps TRBD1 (5 bases). Germline values: CDR1 SGHRS, CDR2 YFSETQ. The ends were cut back, 5 bases at V and 8 bases at J, with 19 bases in the middle. The CDR3 sequence is 15 residues long. The CDR3 here is CASRRGRDGWEKLFF. DNA of the CDR3: TGCGCCAGCAGACGGGGCCGGGACGGATGGGAAAAACTGTTTTTT.

This clone has only a few counts. The chain links TRBV14 to TRBJ2-5; D is possibly TRBD1 (7 bases). Trimming left V 2 bases short and J 4 bases short, with 17 bases between. This CDR3 region has 16 residues. Germline loops: CDR1 SGHDN, CDR2 FVKESK. The DNA for the CDR3 is TGTGCCAGCAGCCAACAGGCGGGACAGAGCAGAGAGACCCAGTACTTC. As protein: CASSQQAGQSRETQYF.

This chain connects TRBV7-9 to TRBJ2-7; 8 bases align to TRBD1. Trimming removed 5 bases from V and 5 bases from J; junction bases left unmatched: 5. The V gene's germline CDR1 is SEHNR and CDR2 FQNEAQ (reference sequence). The CDR3 totals 13 residues. The CDR3 sequence is CASSRGQAHEQYF. The CDR3 bases are TGTGCCAGCAGCCGGGGACAGGCCCACGAGCAGTACTTC.

This rearrangement joins TRBV28 to TRBJ2-3; 7 bases agree with TRBD1. From germline, CDR1 is MDHEN and CDR2 SYDVKM. The J segment lost 4 bases and the V segment lost 4 bases, leaving 8 bases of the junction unmatched. This CDR3 spans 15 amino acids. The CDR3, as DNA: TGTGCCAGCAGTTCGTGGGACAGAGAGTCAGATACGCAGTATTTT. It encodes CASSSWDRESDTQYF.

The J gene is TRBJ2-6, the V gene TRBV18; D is unresolved. The CDR3 sequence is 16 residues long. V was shortened by 1 base and J by 0 bases, with 7 bases between the two germline ends. Looked up from germline, CDR1 is KGHSH and CDR2 is LQKENI. The CDR3 DNA reads TGTGCCAGCTCACCACGGACGACCTCTGGGGCCAACGTCCTGACTTTC. Its protein product is CASSPRTTSGANVLTF.

A note on this clone: This sample includes further DNA sequences coding for the same CDR3. The chain carries TRBV18 and TRBJ1-1; D ambiguous. Germline CDR1 KGHSH, CDR2 LQKENI. V was pared by 3 bases and J by 0 bases, with 5 bases between. CDR3 size: 13 residues. In DNA, the CDR3 is TGTGCCAGCTCACCTCAGGTGAACACTGAAGCTTTCTTT. Translating gives CASSPQVNTEAFF. Using reference TRBV18 and TRBJ1-1 for the parts outside the CDR3, the full variable domain is NAGVMQNPRHLVRRRGQEARLRCSPMKGHSHVYWYRQLPEEGLKFMVYLQKENIIDESGMPKERFSAEFPKEGPSILRIQQVVRGDSAAYFCASSPQVNTEAFFGQGTRLTVV.

There are a few counts of this clone. CDR3 coding DNA: TGTGCCAGCAGCGTACGACCGGGAGGGAACCAAGAGACCCAGTACTTC. This codes for CASSVRPGGNQETQYF. V is TRBV9 and J is TRBJ2-5; TRBD2 matches 8 bases. CDR3 length equals 16 residues. The germline V gene encodes CDR1 SGDLS and CDR2 YYNGEE. V was pared by 1 base and J by 0 bases, with 5 bases of the junction left unmatched.

With respect to this clone: This sample includes further DNA sequences coding for the same CDR3. The chain combines TRBV28 with TRBJ1-2; D is unclear. Germline CDR1 and CDR2: MDHEN and SYDVKM. The germline V and J ends were trimmed by 3 bases and 3 bases, with 5 bases remaining between them. The CDR3 is 12 amino acids. The CDR3 loop reads CASSLVDYGYTF. CDR3 sequence (DNA): TGTGCCAGCAGTTTGGTGGACTATGGCTACACCTTC.

The V call is TRBV7-6, the J call TRBJ1-5; the match to TRBD1 covers 8 bases. The CDR3 is 15 amino acids. CDR1 and CDR2 (germline): SGHVS, FNYEAQ. V shed 5 bases, J shed 4 bases, and the junction held 7 bases outside the gene matches. The CDR3 coding sequence is TGTGCCAGCAGCCTACACAGGGGGTCAAATCAGCCCCAGCATTTT. It codes for CASSLHRGSNQPQHF. The whole variable domain, remainder taken from reference TRBV7-6 and TRBJ1-5, is GAGVSQSPRYKVTKRGQDVALRCDPISGHVSLYWYRQALGQGPEFLTYFNYEAQQDKSGLPNDRFSAERPEGSISTLTIQRTEQRDSAMYRCASSLHRGSNQPQHFGDGTRLSIL.

This clone was observed a handful of times. V is TRBV7-2 and J is TRBJ2-3; D may be TRBD2 (5 bases). V dropped 8 bases and J dropped 6 bases, with 15 bases sitting between them. The CDR3 has 13 residues. Germline V gives CDR1 SGHTA, CDR2 FQGNSA. The CDR3 here is CASGGFVSDTQYF. CDR3 sequence (DNA): TGTGCCAGCGGAGGATTCGTGTCGGATACGCAGTATTTT.

The rearrangement joins TRBV11-2 to TRBJ2-7; the D is unclear. CDR1 and CDR2 from the germline V gene are SGHAT and FQNNGV. The ends were cut back, 3 bases at V and 3 bases at J, with 9 bases in the middle. CDR3 length: 13 amino acids. CDR3 region: CASSFLQNYEQYF. The CDR3 DNA sequence: TGTGCCAGCAGCTTCTTACAAAACTACGAGCAGTACTTC.

The rearrangement joins TRBV7-2 to TRBJ2-3, with D possibly matching TRBD2 (6 bases). Trimming cost V 7 bases and J 6 bases, with 20 bases left between them. The CDR3 extends over 15 amino acids. The germline V gene has CDR1 SGHTA and CDR2 FQGNSA. Written as DNA, the CDR3 is TGTGCCAGCAATCTGGGTTACGCGGGGCGGGATACGCAGTATTTT. Amino acids: CASNLGYAGRDTQYF. The complete variable domain, with remaining parts taken from reference TRBV7-2 and TRBJ2-3, reads GAGVSQSPSNKVTEKGKDVELRCDPISGHTALYWYRQSLGQGLEFLIYFQGNSAPDKSGLPSDRFSAERTGGSVSTLTIQRTQQEDSAVYLCASNLGYAGRDTQYFGPGTRLTVL.

The rearrangement links TRBV29-1 to TRBJ2-5; weak D call: TRBD1 (6 bases). Germline CDR1 SQVTM, CDR2 ANQGSEA. Trimming left V 5 bases short and J 5 bases short, with 15 bases between. This CDR3 region has 13 residues. The CDR3 loop reads CSVPDSSWETQYF. DNA for the CDR3: TGCAGCGTTCCGGACAGCTCCTGGGAGACCCAGTACTTC.

This chain joins TRBV6-6 and TRBJ1-1; 7 bases match TRBD1. The CDR3 runs to 14 residues. Germline V gene sequence: CDR1 MNHNY, CDR2 SVGAGI (reference sequence). Germline trimming cut 8 bases from V and 6 bases from J; bases unmatched to any gene: 12. The CDR3 sequence: CASGDPGGTSEAFF. For the CDR3, the DNA is TGTGCCAGCGGCGATCCAGGGGGTACTTCTGAAGCTTTCTTT.

The rearrangement uses TRBV7-8 and TRBJ2-6; TRBD1 is a possible D gene (6 bases). Germline CDR1 reads SGHVS; CDR2 reads FQNEAQ. The V and J ends lost 5 bases and 0 bases respectively, with 14 bases between them. The CDR3 is made up of 17 amino acids. The CDR3 here is CASSGRTALSGANVLTF. In nucleotides, the CDR3 is TGTGCCAGCAGCGGACGGACAGCCCTCTCTGGGGCCAACGTCCTGACTTTC.

As to this clone: This CDR3 is also generated by other DNA sequences in the sample. This chain links TRBV10-3 with TRBJ2-7; D is perhaps TRBD1 (5 bases). Trimming removed 4 bases at V and 0 bases at J, with 7 bases between. The CDR3 is made up of 13 amino acids. Germline loops: CDR1 ENHRY, CDR2 SYGVKD. The CDR3 loop reads CAISGQSSYEQYF. The CDR3 DNA reads as TGTGCCATCAGTGGACAGAGCTCCTACGAGCAGTACTTC.

This clone was seen more than once but under ten times. The V call is TRBV7-2, the J call TRBJ2-7; D gene ambiguous. There are 13 residues in the CDR3. Trimming shortened V by 2 bases and J by 4 bases, and 9 bases separated the two germline ends. Germline loops: CDR1 SGHTA, CDR2 FQGNSA. In DNA, the CDR3 is TGTGCCAGCAGCTTACTGTCCCAATACGAGCAGTACTTC. Its translation: CASSLLSQYEQYF.

The J gene is TRBJ1-1, the V gene TRBV10-3, with a weak D call TRBD1 (6 bases). The CDR3 has 15 amino acids. From germline, CDR1 is ENHRY and CDR2 SYGVKD. The germline V and J ends were trimmed by 5 bases and 2 bases, with 15 bases remaining between them. CDR3 nucleotide sequence: TGTGCCATCAGTATTGACGGACAGCTAAACACTGAAGCTTTCTTT. Translated, it gives CAISIDGQLNTEAFF.

This clone came up a few times. This chain uses TRBV9 with TRBJ2-6; the D is unclear. CDR1 and CDR2 (germline): SGDLS, YYNGEE. The CDR3 extends over 15 amino acids. Trimming cost V 0 bases and J 0 bases, with 4 bases left between them. CDR3 loop: CASSVVASGANVLTF. CDR3 nucleotides: TGTGCCAGCAGCGTAGTGGCCTCTGGGGCCAACGTCCTGACTTTC.